Shown below are 27 T cell receptor beta chains from a single sample sequenced in a study of naive and memory T cell subsets. Both TRBC1 and TRBC2 were covered by a beta constant-region primer of two equimolar oligonucleotides. The ligated cDNA underwent four PCR rounds using SP2 and nested alpha and beta constant-region primers. A single record per CDR3 protein comes from TCRdb applying MiXCR to the UMI-ligation and nested PCR reads. This table has tens of thousands of distinct CDR3 sequences, about 10% appearing once. Sequencing input: naive CD8+ T cells from blood. The receptors come from a human donor in good health.

The sample holds many counts of this clonotype. The chain carries TRBV29-1 and TRBJ2-1, with D perhaps matching TRBD1 or TRBD2 (5 bases each). Per germline, CDR1 SQVTM and CDR2 ANQGSEA. The CDR3 covers 13 residues. V gave up 3 bases and J gave up 10 bases, with 16 bases separating them. This CDR3 reads CSVEPGTLGEQFF. As DNA, the CDR3 is TGCAGCGTTGAGCCCGGGACCCTTGGAGAGCAGTTCTTC.

This chain connects TRBV4-2 to TRBJ1-5; D is unresolved. The V gene lost 1 base and the J gene lost 0 bases, with 7 bases spanning the gap. The CDR3 has 15 amino acids. Germline V gives CDR1 LGHNA, CDR2 YNFKEQ. The CDR3 sequence: CASSQGYYSNQPQHF. The CDR3, as DNA: TGTGCCAGCAGCCAAGGCTACTATAGCAATCAGCCCCAGCATTTT.

This clonotype turned up a few times. J is TRBJ2-7 and V is TRBV21-1; the table's D gene call, TRBD2, was not cross checked with the DNA. TRBV21-1 is listed as a pseudogene. The CDR3 sequence is 16 residues long. The CDR3 here is CASSKGGTTSSYEQYF. The CDR3 DNA is TGTGCCAGCAGCAAGGGAGGGACCACGAGCTCCTACGAGCAGTACTTC.

The chain employs TRBV9 and TRBJ2-3; TRBD2 agrees at 9 bases. V lost 3 bases, J lost 3 bases, and 2 bases stayed unmatched. The CDR3 consists of 14 residues. CDR1 and CDR2 from the germline V gene are SGDLS and YYNGEE. The CDR3, as DNA: TGTGCCAGCAGCGGTAGCGGGAGTACAGATACGCAGTATTTT. This translates into CASSGSGSTDTQYF.

In this sample, this clonotype turned up a few times. The chain links TRBV10-3 to TRBJ1-4; TRBD1 matches 8 bases. Per germline, CDR1 ENHRY and CDR2 SYGVKD. V trimming: 2 bases; J trimming: 5 bases; junction bases outside the gene matches: 7. This CDR3 comprises 16 residues. CDR3 residues: CAISETWTGNNEKLFF. CDR3 DNA sequence: TGTGCCATCAGTGAGACCTGGACAGGGAACAATGAAAAACTGTTTTTT.

This clonotype has only a few counts. The CDR3 protein is CASSQTREGLWYEQYF. The CDR3 nucleotides read TGTGCCAGCAGCCAAACCCGGGAGGGCCTTTGGTACGAGCAGTACTTC. This sequence joins TRBV3-1 and TRBJ2-7, with TRBD2 matching 8 bases. This CDR3 region has 16 residues. J lost 4 bases, V lost 2 bases, and 10 bases had no gene match. Germline values: CDR1 LGHDT, CDR2 YNNKEL (reference sequence).

This clonotype was seen ten or more times. This chain uses TRBV10-1 with TRBJ1-1; D might be TRBD1 (5 bases). The CDR3 spans 15 residues. The germline gives CDR1 WNHNN, CDR2 SYGVQD (reference sequence). V was cut by 2 bases and J by 4 bases, with 14 bases left in between. The chain's CDR3 is CASSERGVRGTEAFF. The CDR3 nucleotides are TGCGCCAGCAGTGAGAGGGGTGTTCGGGGCACTGAAGCTTTCTTT.

V and J are TRBV27 and TRBJ2-5, with a tentative D call TRBD1 (6 bases). The V end was cut by 2 bases, the J end by 4 bases, with 14 bases between. Germline CDR1 MNHEY, CDR2 SMNVEV (reference sequence). The CDR3 has 15 residues. Here the CDR3 DNA reads TGTGCCAGCAGTTTAGACAGTGGCAGGGGAGAGACCCAGTACTTC. Protein sequence: CASSLDSGRGETQYF.

The chain couples TRBV4-2 to TRBJ2-5, with 8 bases lining up with TRBD2. CDR1 is LGHNA and CDR2 is YNFKEQ in the germline V gene. V shed 5 bases, J shed 3 bases, and the junction held 5 bases outside the gene matches. CDR3 size: 14 residues. The CDR3 loop reads CASSGRAGEETQYF. As DNA, the CDR3 is TGTGCCAGCAGCGGTAGAGCGGGAGAAGAGACCCAGTACTTC.

This clonotype showed up just a few times. CDR3 in amino acids: CASSPRDRGSYEQYF. In nucleotides, the CDR3 is TGTGCCAGCAGCCCACGGGACAGAGGCTCCTACGAGCAGTACTTC. V is TRBV7-9 and J is TRBJ2-7, with 7 positions matching TRBD1. The J segment lost 0 bases and the V segment lost 5 bases, leaving 7 bases of the junction unmatched. CDR1 is SEHNR, CDR2 FQNEAQ, per germline (reference sequence). The CDR3 is 15 amino acids.

This clonotype was counted only a few times. The chain has TRBV4-1 and TRBJ2-1; possibly TRBD1 or TRBD2 for D (5 bases each). Germline CDR1 and CDR2: MGHRA and YSYEKL. V was cut by 2 bases and J by 10 bases, with 12 bases left in between. The CDR3 has 13 amino acids. The CDR3: CASSQRVGREQFF. In nucleotides, the CDR3 is TGCGCCAGCAGCCAACGGGTGGGACGAGAGCAGTTCTTC.

This chain links TRBV9 with TRBJ2-3, with D possibly being TRBD2 (6 bases). CDR1 is SGDLS, CDR2 YYNGEE, per germline. The V end was cut by 0 bases, the J end by 0 bases, with 14 bases between. The CDR3 extends over 17 amino acids. CDR3: CASSVGGSGPSTDTQYF. CDR3 bases: TGTGCCAGCAGCGTAGGGGGTAGCGGACCCAGCACAGATACGCAGTATTTT.

This clonotype was counted ten times or more. The junction does not match germline at one end; this may be a read error. The chain combines TRBV7-9 with TRBJ2-1; the D is unclear. The CDR3 runs to 16 residues. Germline-derived CDR1 and CDR2 are SEHNR and FQNEAQ (reference sequence). CDR3 nucleotide sequence: TGCGCCAGCAGCTTATTGGGATCCGGTTGGGACAATGAGCAGTTCTTC. As protein: CASSLLGSGWDNEQFF.

The V gene is TRBV7-9, the J gene TRBJ2-7; no definite D call. CDR3 length: 13 residues. Germline values: CDR1 SEHNR, CDR2 FQNEAQ (reference sequence). V gave up 3 bases and J gave up 3 bases, with 9 bases separating them. CDR3 nucleotide sequence: TGTGCCAGCAGCTTTGACCGGCTCTACGAGCAGTACTTC. Amino acid sequence: CASSFDRLYEQYF.

This clonotype has only one observation. A read error may explain this, as a much larger clone is one base away. The chain carries TRBV5-1 and TRBJ2-3; 9 bases fit TRBD1. The end of the DNA aligns better with TRBJ1-5, so the J call may be wrong. Per the germline V gene, CDR1 is SGHRS and CDR2 is YFSETQ. This CDR3 has 17 residues. The CDR3 loop is CASSLKGTGLFTDTQHF. CDR3 in DNA: TGCGCCAGCAGCTTGAAAGGGACAGGGTTGTTCACAGATACGCAGCATTTT.

At least ten counts were recorded for this clonotype. This sequence joins TRBV15 and TRBJ2-6; D call uncertain. The germline gives CDR1 LNHNV, CDR2 YYDKDF (reference sequence). This CDR3 region has 12 residues. V lost 6 bases and J 4 bases, leaving 4 bases between the germline ends. The CDR3 nucleotides read TGTGCCACCAGGTCCGGGGCCAACGTCCTGACTTTC. It translates to CATRSGANVLTF.

V usage is TRBV28 and J usage is TRBJ2-1; no clear D. The CDR3 runs to 15 residues. Trimming pared 2 bases from V and 4 bases from J, leaving 12 bases between. The V gene's germline CDR1 is MDHEN and CDR2 SYDVKM. This chain's CDR3 is CASSLAGLVYNEQFF. The CDR3 coding sequence is TGTGCCAGCAGTTTAGCCGGGTTAGTGTACAATGAGCAGTTCTTC.

CDR3 sequence: CSVEVGRSYEQYF. The CDR3 nucleotides read TGCAGCGTTGAAGTAGGCCGCTCCTACGAGCAGTACTTC. The genes are TRBV29-1 and TRBJ2-7; D remains unclear. The CDR3 loop spans 13 amino acids. Between the trimmed V and J ends, which lost 1 base and 0 bases, there was a span of 7 bases. Germline values: CDR1 SQVTM, CDR2 ANQGSEA.

This clonotype was counted at least ten times. The V gene is TRBV6-6, the J gene TRBJ2-7; D perhaps matches TRBD2 (6 bases). The germline CDR1 and CDR2 sequences are MNHNY and SVGAGI (reference sequence). The CDR3 has 14 residues. Trimming stripped 0 bases from V and 3 bases from J, with 9 bases between. CDR3 in amino acids: CASSYSGSDYEQYF. CDR3 DNA: TGTGCCAGCAGTTACTCCGGGAGTGACTACGAGCAGTACTTC.

This clonotype was seen ten or more times. The gene calls are TRBV9 and TRBJ2-7; D not certain. This CDR3 is 14 amino acids long. The V and J ends lost 0 bases and 1 base respectively, with 8 bases between them. CDR1 SGDLS and CDR2 YYNGEE come from the germline V gene. CDR3 amino acids: CASSVGRVSYEQYF. The CDR3 bases are TGTGCCAGCAGCGTAGGGAGAGTTTCCTACGAGCAGTACTTC. The variable domain in full, with the rest retrieved from reference TRBV9 and TRBJ2-7, is DSGVTQTPKHLITATGQRVTLRCSPRSGDLSVYWYQQSLDQGLQFLIQYYNGEERAKGNILERFSAQQFPDLHSELNLSSLELGDSALYFCASSVGRVSYEQYFGPGTRLTVT.

This clonotype was seen many times. The genes are TRBV20-1 and TRBJ2-5, with 10 bases that match TRBD1. Per the germline V gene, CDR1 is DFQATT and CDR2 is SNEGSKA (reference sequence). This CDR3 comprises 14 residues. V trimming: 5 bases; J trimming: 5 bases; junction bases outside the gene matches: 8. As DNA, the CDR3 is TGCAGTGCTTTTCAGACAGGGGGCGAGGAGACCCAGTACTTC. Amino acids: CSAFQTGGEETQYF.

This clonotype came up a few times. This chain connects TRBV2 to TRBJ2-3, with 11 bases fitting TRBD1. The germline V gene has CDR1 SNHLY and CDR2 FYNNEI. The junction had 9 bases not matched to a gene; V was cut back by 10 bases and J by 6 bases. There are 14 residues in the CDR3. The CDR3 DNA is TGTGCCAATAGGAAGGGACAGGGGGTGGATACGCAGTATTTT. This gives the protein CANRKGQGVDTQYF.

This clonotype appeared many times. This chain links TRBV7-7 with TRBJ2-5; TRBD2 matches 12 bases. The J segment lost 1 base and the V segment lost 0 bases, leaving 3 bases of the junction unmatched. The CDR3 loop spans 17 amino acids. Germline V CDR1 and CDR2: SSHAT, FNYEAQ (reference sequence). As DNA, the CDR3 is TGTGCCAGCAGCTTAGCCGGGACTAGCGGGCTCCAAGAGACCCAGTACTTC. Residues: CASSLAGTSGLQETQYF.

This clonotype was counted only a few times. The J gene is TRBJ1-6, the V gene TRBV23-1, with a tentative D call TRBD1 (5 bases). TRBV23-1 falls under the ORF class, with uncertain function. The CDR3 totals 13 residues. V dropped 9 bases and J dropped 7 bases, with 13 bases sitting between them. CDR3 DNA: TGCGCCAGGGCCAGGGACGGGAATTCACCCCTCCACTTT. This translates into CARARDGNSPLHF.

This clonotype was seen a handful of times. CDR3 amino acids: CASSPGTGVIQYF. CDR3 DNA: TGTGCCAGCAGCCCGGGGACAGGGGTCATTCAGTACTTC. V is TRBV5-6 and J is TRBJ2-4; TRBD1 matches at 10 bases. The CDR3 is 13 amino acids. V gave up 4 bases and J gave up 9 bases; unmatched junction bases: 4. From germline, CDR1 is SGHDT and CDR2 YYEEEE.

This clonotype was recorded at least ten times. The chain links TRBV27 to TRBJ1-5; no clear D gene. Trimming shortened V by 0 bases and J by 5 bases, and 5 bases separated the two germline ends. The germline V gene encodes CDR1 MNHEY and CDR2 SMNVEV (reference sequence). This CDR3 contains 13 residues. CDR3 sequence (DNA): TGTGCCAGCAGTTTATCCTTCGATCAGCCCCAGCATTTT. It translates to CASSLSFDQPQHF.

A few counts support this clonotype. The chain combines TRBV27 with TRBJ2-1; D unclear. CDR1 MNHEY and CDR2 SMNVEV come from the germline V gene (reference sequence). V lost 4 bases to trimming and J lost 3 bases, with 10 bases between them. This CDR3 spans 14 amino acids. CDR3 protein: CASSSRRSYNEQFF. The CDR3 DNA follows: TGTGCCAGCAGTTCCCGGCGCAGCTACAATGAGCAGTTCTTC.